In its sample, the clone carrying this TCR beta chain was seen many times. Its antigen is not identified. This CDR3 is built from 14 residues. Deletions cut 5 bases from V and 3 bases from J, with 12 bases between. Per germline, CDR1 SGHTA and CDR2 FQGTGA. This entry belongs to a study of T cells after yellow fever vaccination. Findings and caveats of the study: Overlap between CD4 and CD8 compartments was detected for a small share of clonotypes. Booster sampling recovered most clones from primary vaccination (96% CD4, around 90% CD8). Abundant clonotypes from the bulk population could get into FACS-sorted repertoires as contaminants.

In making TCR cDNA, 5'RACE template switching added a universal primer site and UMIs to it. In TCRdb, the 5' RACE reads were re-called with MiXCR into one record per CDR3 protein. This sample has almost 30,000 distinct CDR3 sequences; around 5% occur once, and the top ten carry about 40%. This TCR was sampled from a man under 40 who received the YFV17D yellow fever vaccine. J is TRBJ2-3 and V is TRBV7-3, with D perhaps matching TRBD2 (5 bases). Specimen: CD8+ T cells sorted from PBMCs, collected 10 days after the yellow fever booster vaccination. DNA of the CDR3: TGTGCCAGCAGCCCCGGCGGGCTTACAGATACGCAGTATTTT. Amino acid sequence: CASSPGGLTDTQYF.